One T cell receptor (beta chain) is described in this entry. What it recognizes is unknown. Original processing notes: Between-group CDR3 differences, defined by clinicopathological status, yielded a distant-metastasis classifier for papillary thyroid cancer. TCRdb re-called the PCR reads through MiXCR. In this record, the V and J calls reflect TCRdb's handling and not the investigators' own analysis. The table has fewer than 100,000 clones, more than 13% seen once. Germline assignment: CDR1 SGDLS and CDR2 YYNGEE. The CDR3 is 19 residues long. The J segment lost 7 bases and the V segment lost 1 base, leaving 18 bases of the junction unmatched. Prior to thyroid surgery, none of the patients had received any treatment. These data originate in a study of metastatic and nonmetastatic thyroid tumors. Study at large: Thyroid patients, malignant and benign, had repertoires compared across blood and tumor or nodule tissue. Study results and limitations: It was reported that TCR beta diversity was significantly higher in malignant thyroid tumors than benign nodules, in blood and tumor.

This TCR was sampled from a female donor with papillary thyroid cancer or a benign thyroid nodule (not recorded which). Some clones in this sample may be carry-over from other donors' samples. Sequencing was performed on blood. The chain uses TRBV9 and TRBJ2-1; 9 nucleotides line up with TRBD2. CDR3: CASSVYGEGVLAGMNEQFF. The CDR3 nucleotides read TGTGCCAGCAGCGTATACGGGGAGGGGGTGCTAGCGGGGATGAATGAGCAGTTCTTC.